A single sample gave rise to the 19 T cell receptor beta chains below, sequenced in a study of T cells in Graves' hyperthyroidism and ophthalmopathy. The TCR beta CDR3 regions underwent amplification using RNA transcripts as the source. The HTBI primer set drove a first-round RT-PCR of the TCR CDR3. TCRdb re-analysed the multiplex PCR reads in MiXCR, keeping a single row per CDR3 protein. Among about 660,000 distinct CDR3 sequences listed, roughly 46% were seen once. Sequences were obtained from peripheral blood or thyroid tissue (not recorded which). These receptors all come from an adult man with Graves' disease, either hyperthyroidism or ophthalmopathy (not recorded which).

The chain recombines TRBV10-3 with TRBJ1-1, with 7 bases that match TRBD1. V dropped 3 bases and J dropped 3; count of bases not matched to a gene: 10. Per the germline V gene, CDR1 is ENHRY and CDR2 is SYGVKD. This CDR3 has 16 residues. The CDR3 DNA reads as TGTGCCATCAGTGACCCAGTGACAGGGACAGACACTGAAGCTTTCTTT. Protein product: CAISDPVTGTDTEAFF.

The chain employs TRBV5-1 and TRBJ2-2, with D maybe TRBD1 (5 bases). V was shortened by 0 bases and J by 5 bases, with 11 bases between the two germline ends. This CDR3 has 15 amino acids. Germline CDR1 SGHRS, CDR2 YFSETQ. CDR3 bases: TGCGCCAGCAGCTTGGTGGGGCTGGAGACCGGGGAGCTGTTTTTT. Amino acids: CASSLVGLETGELFF.

As regards this clonotype: A much larger clonotype is one base distant, so this may be a read error. The CDR3 reads CASSESGGGTQYF. The DNA of the CDR3 is TGTGCCAGCAGTGAATCGGGGGGCGGGACCCAGTACTTC. The chain carries TRBV2 and TRBJ2-7, with D perhaps matching TRBD2 (7 bases). TRBJ2-5 matches the DNA end more closely, so the J call is doubtful. This CDR3 has 13 amino acids. The germline gives CDR1 SNHLY, CDR2 FYNNEI.

The rearrangement joins TRBV5-1 to TRBJ2-5; 7 nucleotides align to TRBD1. There are 15 residues in the CDR3. V shed 3 bases, J shed 1 base, and the junction held 6 bases outside the gene matches. Germline V CDR1 and CDR2: SGHRS, YFSETQ. The CDR3 DNA follows: TGCGCCAGCAGCTCTGGGACAGCCGCCCAAGAGACCCAGTACTTC. Translated: CASSSGTAAQETQYF.

This clonotype was found a few times. The rearrangement links TRBV10-3 to TRBJ1-1, with 10 positions matching TRBD1. J lost 3 bases, V lost 7 bases, and 5 bases had no gene match. The length of the CDR3 is 14 residues. Germline lookup yields CDR1 ENHRY and CDR2 SYGVKD. CDR3 amino acids: CAITPGQGDTEAFF. In DNA, the CDR3 is TGTGCCATCACCCCCGGACAGGGGGACACTGAAGCTTTCTTT.

This chain joins TRBV20-1 and TRBJ1-3; 7 bases are a match to TRBD1. Germline-derived CDR1 and CDR2 are DFQATT and SNEGSKA (reference sequence). This CDR3 has 15 residues. Trimming cost V 5 bases and J 2 bases; bases outside gene matches: 9. CDR3 nucleotide sequence: TGCAGTGCTTCCAGGGGGGGGCGGCCTGGAAACACCATATATTTT. Translated: CSASRGGRPGNTIYF.

This chain uses TRBV29-1 with TRBJ2-5; D possibly uses TRBD1 or TRBD2 (5 bases each). Germline V gives CDR1 SQVTM, CDR2 ANQGSEA. Trimming shortened V by 4 bases and J by 5 bases, and 8 bases separated the two germline ends. This CDR3 comprises 11 residues. CDR3 in DNA: TGCAGCGTTGGGGACGGGGAGACCCAGTACTTC. Translation: CSVGDGETQYF.

This clonotype was recorded at least ten times. This chain uses TRBV20-1 with TRBJ1-5; TRBD1 might be the D (5 bases). From germline, CDR1 is DFQATT and CDR2 SNEGSKA (reference sequence). The V gene lost 6 bases and the J gene lost 2 bases, with 14 bases spanning the gap. The CDR3 is made up of 14 amino acids. The DNA for the CDR3 is TGCAGTGCCCTACGCAGGGATGGCAATCAGCCCCAGCATTTT. It yields the protein CSALRRDGNQPQHF.

This clonotype was counted a single time. The chain couples TRBV7-9 to TRBJ2-2; 8 nucleotides line up with TRBD2. Germline CDR1 reads SEHNR; CDR2 reads FQNEAQ (reference sequence). Trimming at V came to 1 base and at J to 7 bases, leaving 14 bases not matched to a gene. This CDR3 has 18 amino acids. The CDR3 reads CASSLEVTGGLHGGELFF. The CDR3, as DNA: TGTGCCAGCAGCTTAGAGGTTACGGGGGGGCTCCATGGCGGGGAGCTGTTTTTT. The full variable domain, completed using reference TRBV7-9 and TRBJ2-2, is DTGVSQNPRHKITKRGQNVTFRCDPISEHNRLYWYRQTLGQGPEFLTYFQNEAQLEKSRLLSDRFSAERPKGSFSTLEIQRTEQGDSAMYLCASSLEVTGGLHGGELFFGEGSRLTVL.

In this sample, this clonotype turned up many times. The chain is built from TRBV10-3 and TRBJ1-1, with D uncertain. The length of the CDR3 is 13 residues. From germline, CDR1 is ENHRY and CDR2 SYGVKD. V was pared by 0 bases and J by 3 bases, with 5 bases between. The CDR3, as DNA: TGTGCCATCAGTGAGTCTCAAGACACTGAAGCTTTCTTT. It is translated as CAISESQDTEAFF.

In this sample, this clonotype turned up many times. The V and J genes are TRBV20-1 and TRBJ2-5; TRBD1 matches 10 bases. V trimming: 6 bases; J trimming: 5 bases; junction bases outside the gene matches: 9. From germline, CDR1 is DFQATT and CDR2 SNEGSKA (reference sequence). There are 14 residues in the CDR3. CDR3 DNA: TGCAGTGCACCTCCGACAGGGGGCAGGGAGACCCAGTACTTC. Translation gives CSAPPTGGRETQYF.

In its sample, this clonotype was seen a few times. The V gene is TRBV6-5, the J gene TRBJ2-2; a possible D gene is TRBD1 (5 bases). The CDR3 is made up of 15 amino acids. V lost 10 bases and J lost 5, with 20 bases in between. The germline CDR1 and CDR2 sequences are MNHEY and SVGAGI. The CDR3 coding sequence is TGTGCCACTAGGGCTCAGGGCCTGTTGACCGGGGAGCTGTTTTTT. Translation gives CATRAQGLLTGELFF.

This clonotype has a handful of counts. The chain combines TRBV6-1 with TRBJ2-7; tentatively, D is TRBD1 or TRBD2 (5 bases each). V was cut by 10 bases and J by 2 bases, with 12 bases left in between. Per the germline V gene, CDR1 is MNHNS and CDR2 is SASEGT. The CDR3 has 12 residues. The CDR3, as DNA: TGTGCCACCCGGGACGGAGCCTACGAGCAGTACTTC. Its translation: CATRDGAYEQYF.

This clonotype occurred many times. The chain links TRBV10-3 to TRBJ1-2; 11 bases are shared with TRBD1. With 5 bases clipped from V and 7 bases from J, the junction kept 6 bases outside the gene matches. The CDR3 runs to 14 residues. The germline CDR1 and CDR2 sequences are ENHRY and SYGVKD. CDR3 nucleotides: TGTGCCATCAGTCCCGGACAGGGGGCTGGTGGCTACACCTTC. Translation: CAISPGQGAGGYTF.

This clonotype was recorded a few times. This sequence joins TRBV19 and TRBJ2-7, with 8 bases lining up with TRBD1. V shed 3 bases, J shed 3 bases, and the junction held 4 bases outside the gene matches. Germline assignment: CDR1 LNHDA and CDR2 SQIVND (reference sequence). The CDR3 runs 14 residues. The CDR3 protein is CASSITTGDYEQYF. CDR3 sequence (DNA): TGTGCCAGTAGTATTACGACAGGGGACTACGAGCAGTACTTC.

The chain is built from TRBV11-3 and TRBJ1-6; D unresolved. V lost 2 bases to trimming and J lost 10 bases, with 12 bases between them. Germline V gene data show CDR1 as SGHNT and CDR2 as YENEEA. CDR3 length: 14 residues. In DNA, the CDR3 is TGTGCCAGCAGCTTAAAAGTAAGGGTCTCACCCCTCCACTTT. Residues: CASSLKVRVSPLHF. The entire variable domain, with the rest obtained from reference TRBV11-3 and TRBJ1-6, is as follows: EAGVVQSPRYKIIEKKQPVAFWCNPISGHNTLYWYLQNLGQGPELLIRYENEEAVDDSQLPKDRFSAERLKGVDSTLKIQPAELGDSAVYLCASSLKVRVSPLHFGNGTRLTVT.

This chain links TRBV5-1 with TRBJ1-5, with no clear D. The CDR3 runs to 16 residues. Germline V gives CDR1 SGHRS, CDR2 YFSETQ. Deletions cut 0 bases from V and 0 bases from J, with 10 bases between. The chain's CDR3 is CASSLDPADSNQPQHF. The CDR3, as DNA: TGCGCCAGCAGCTTGGATCCAGCGGATAGCAATCAGCCCCAGCATTTT.

The chain carries TRBV24-1 and TRBJ1-4; 7 nucleotides agree with TRBD1. V was pared by 5 bases and J by 5 bases, with 4 bases of the junction left unmatched. Looked up from germline, CDR1 is KGHDR and CDR2 is SFDVKD. This CDR3 has 14 amino acids. CDR3 sequence (DNA): TGTGCCACCAGTGCCACAGGGGCGAATGAAAAACTGTTTTTT. This codes for CATSATGANEKLFF.

The genes are TRBV6-1 and TRBJ1-1; the D gene is possibly TRBD1 (6 bases). The CDR3 length is 15 residues. Germline V gene sequence: CDR1 MNHNS, CDR2 SASEGT. The V end was cut by 7 bases, the J end by 5 bases, with 20 bases between. CDR3 loop: CASTQKQGGETEAFF. In nucleotides, the CDR3 is TGTGCCAGCACCCAAAAACAGGGCGGAGAAACTGAAGCTTTCTTT.